The rows below give T cell receptor beta chains drawn from one sample of a study of T-cell reconstitution after alpha-beta-depleted transplantation in children. TCRdb recomputed calls from the PCR reads with MiXCR, one row per CDR3 protein. The sample has a few hundred thousand distinct CDR3 sequences, 9.5% to 13% seen once. Material: peripheral blood, obtained 180 days after TCRalphabeta/CD19-depleted stem cell transplant. Every receptor here comes from a male patient under 10 years old who had a stem cell transplant for chronic granulomatous disease, so the T cells may come from the graft donor. CDR3s include the opening cysteine and the closing phenylalanine or tryptophan. D genes are given only for firm matches. Clone size is given for some rows only: seen once, a few or many times, or a class if the clone is expanded.

J,V,length,size,D,CDR3,DNA
TRBJ2-7,TRBV27,14,many,NA,CASSLEPGSYEQYF,TGTGCCAGCAGTTTAGAACCCGGTTCCTACGAGCAGTACTTC
TRBJ2-7,TRBV4-1,16,many,TRBD1,CASSQVRGQVAYEQYF,TGCGCCAGCAGCCAAGTCAGGGGACAGGTAGCCTACGAGCAGTACTTC
TRBJ2-5,TRBV4-3,17,many,TRBD2,CASSQARAGGPMETQYF,TGCGCCAGCAGCCAGGCTAGAGCGGGAGGGCCGATGGAGACCCAGTACTTC
TRBJ2-7,TRBV30,12,many,NA,CAWSRKVYEQYF,TGTGCCTGGAGTAGGAAAGTCTACGAGCAGTACTTC
TRBJ2-2,TRBV6-6,13,many,NA,CAVQRTNTGELFF,TGTGCCGTACAGAGAACGAACACCGGGGAGCTGTTTTTT
TRBJ2-7,TRBV23-1,14,many,TRBD2,CASSPTSGSYEQYF,TGCGCCAGCAGTCCTACTAGCGGATCCTACGAGCAGTACTTC
TRBJ2-7,TRBV18,14,many,TRBD1,CASSQAGQGGEQYF,TGTGCCAGCTCACAAGCCGGACAGGGCGGCGAGCAGTACTTC
TRBJ2-5,TRBV11-1,15,many,TRBD1,CASSLTGRGRQTQYF,TGTGCCAGCAGCTTAACGGGCAGGGGGCGTCAGACCCAGTACTTC
TRBJ1-2,TRBV6-1,14,many,TRBD1,CASREQGVDYGYTF,TGTGCCAGCAGGGAACAGGGGGTAGACTATGGCTACACCTTC
TRBJ1-3,TRBV18,15,NA,NA,CASSATQGFGNTINF,TGTGCCAGCTCGGCCACCCAGGGCTTTGGAAACACCATAAATTTT
TRBJ2-5,TRBV28,16,many,TRBD2,CASSFFGSGRKETQYF,TGTGCCAGCAGTTTTTTTGGTAGCGGGAGAAAAGAGACCCAGTACTTC
TRBJ2-5,TRBV7-7,13,NA,NA,CASSTGLAETQYF,TGTGCCAGCAGCACCGGTCTTGCTGAGACCCAGTACTTC
TRBJ1-5,TRBV6-5,15,many,TRBD1,CASSYEGASNQPQHF,TGTGCCAGCAGTTACGAGGGGGCGAGCAATCAGCCCCAGCATTTT
TRBJ1-2,TRBV27,13,many,TRBD1,CASSWTGGDGYTF,TGTGCCAGCAGTTGGACAGGGGGCGATGGCTACACCTTC
TRBJ2-1,TRBV11-1,11,many,NA,CASSPRYEQFF,TGTGCCAGCAGCCCTAGATATGAGCAGTTCTTC
TRBJ2-3,TRBV24-1,12,many,NA,CATSANNGVAYF,TGTGCCACCAGTGCCAATAACGGGGTTGCTTATTTT
TRBJ1-5,TRBV2,12,many,NA,CASSEPNQPQHF,TGTGCCAGCAGTGAACCTAATCAGCCCCAGCATTTT
TRBJ2-1,TRBV6-6,13,few,NA,CASSSQLGNEQFF,TGTGCCAGCAGTTCCCAACTCGGGAATGAGCAGTTCTTC
TRBJ2-1,TRBV12-3/TRBV12-4,15,many,TRBD2,CASSPTSGRLSVGFF,TGTGCCAGCAGTCCCACTAGCGGGAGGTTGTCGGTTGGGTTCTTC
TRBJ2-6,TRBV28,18,NA,NA,CASSLRQQPSSGANVLTF,TGTGCCAGCAGTTTACGGCAGCAACCGAGCTCTGGGGCCAACGTCCTGACTTTC
TRBJ2-7,TRBV29-1,12,many,TRBD1,CSVGQGDYEQYF,TGCAGCGTGGGACAGGGGGACTACGAGCAGTACTTC
TRBJ1-5,TRBV28,16,many,NA,CASTTTERRNNQPQHF,TGTGCCAGCACCACCACCGAAAGAAGGAATAATCAGCCCCAGCATTTT
TRBJ2-7,TRBV7-9,12,many,NA,CASSLDGHEQYF,TGTGCCAGCAGCTTAGATGGGCACGAGCAGTACTTC
TRBJ2-7,TRBV25-1,13,many,NA,CASSEGTSGEQYF,TGTGCCAGCAGTGAGGGGACATCCGGCGAGCAGTACTTC
TRBJ2-1,TRBV20-1,13,many,NA,CSARISSYNEQFF,TGCAGTGCTAGGATAAGCTCCTACAATGAGCAGTTCTTC
TRBJ2-7,TRBV12-3/TRBV12-4,17,many,NA,CASSPHPQGLSSYEQYF,TGTGCCAGCAGTCCCCACCCGCAGGGCCTTAGCTCCTACGAGCAGTACTTC
TRBJ2-3,TRBV29-1,16,many,NA,CSVGGYSGLRTDTQYF,TGCAGCGTTGGAGGATATTCGGGACTTCGCACAGATACGCAGTATTTT
TRBJ2-1,TRBV7-8,12,NA,NA,CASSRDTNEQFF,TGTGCCAGCAGCCGGGACACCAATGAGCAGTTCTTC
TRBJ2-3,TRBV3-1,14,many,NA,CASRPGGSTDTQYF,TGTGCCAGCAGGCCCGGAGGGTCCACAGATACGCAGTATTTT
TRBJ2-1,TRBV7-2,13,NA,TRBD2,CASSTRTSNEQFF,TGTGCCAGCAGCACCCGGACTAGCAATGAGCAGTTCTTC
TRBJ2-5,TRBV7-3,14,many,TRBD2,CASSVTAGVETQYF,TGTGCCAGCAGCGTAACGGCGGGGGTGGAGACCCAGTACTTC
TRBJ2-7,TRBV30,15,many,TRBD1,CAWSSAGTGSYEQYF,TGTGCCTGGAGTTCGGCCGGGACAGGGTCCTACGAGCAGTACTTC
TRBJ2-2,TRBV19,14,many,TRBD1,CAISDRANTGELFF,TGTGCCATATCGGACAGGGCGAACACCGGGGAGCTGTTTTTT
TRBJ2-3,TRBV10-1,15,many,TRBD2,CASSESGLVADTQYF,TGCGCCAGCAGTGAGTCAGGACTAGTCGCAGATACGCAGTATTTT
TRBJ2-4,TRBV5-1,15,many,NA,CASSLGDLAKNIQYF,TGCGCCAGCAGCTTGGGGGACCTAGCCAAAAACATTCAGTACTTC
TRBJ2-7,TRBV9,14,many,NA,CASSVGVGTYEQYF,TGTGCCAGCAGCGTAGGGGTAGGGACCTACGAGCAGTACTTC
TRBJ2-2,TRBV5-1,17,many,TRBD2,CASSPGGLARYTGELFF,TGCGCCAGCAGCCCAGGGGGACTAGCGAGGTACACCGGGGAGCTGTTTTTT
TRBJ2-3,TRBV5-1,15,many,NA,CASSLGDISTDTQYF,TGCGCCAGCAGCTTGGGGGACATTAGCACAGATACGCAGTATTTT
TRBJ2-7,TRBV10-3,13,many,TRBD1,CAISAGGGYEQYF,TGTGCCATCAGTGCAGGGGGCGGTTACGAGCAGTACTTC
TRBJ1-2,TRBV20-1,14,many,NA,CSAQDYPRDYGYTF,TGCAGTGCTCAGGACTATCCGAGAGACTATGGCTACACCTTC
TRBJ2-7,TRBV5-1,17,many,TRBD1,CASSLPGQGAQGYEQYF,TGCGCCAGCAGCTTGCCGGGACAGGGGGCCCAAGGCTACGAGCAGTACTTC
TRBJ2-1,TRBV5-1,14,many,NA,CASSLASGSFLQFF,TGCGCCAGCAGCTTGGCGTCAGGGTCGTTTCTCCAGTTCTTC